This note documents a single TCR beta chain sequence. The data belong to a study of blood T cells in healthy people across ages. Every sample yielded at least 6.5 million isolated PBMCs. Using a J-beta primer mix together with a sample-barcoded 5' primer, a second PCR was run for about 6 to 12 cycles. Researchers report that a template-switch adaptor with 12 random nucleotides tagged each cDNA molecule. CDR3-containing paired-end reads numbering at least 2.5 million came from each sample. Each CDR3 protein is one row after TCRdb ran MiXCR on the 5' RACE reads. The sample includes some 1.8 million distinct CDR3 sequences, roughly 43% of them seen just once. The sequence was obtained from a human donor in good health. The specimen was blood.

The DNA for the CDR3 is TGTGCCAGCAGCTTAACCCGGGACAGGGTGCGAGATACGCAGTATTTT. Translation: CASSLTRDRVRDTQYF. The chain has TRBV7-8 and TRBJ2-3; 9 bases map to TRBD1. The germline V gene encodes CDR1 SGHVS and CDR2 FQNEAQ. This CDR3 is 16 amino acids long. J lost 5 bases, V lost 2 bases, and 8 bases had no gene match. Full variable domain (rest looked up from reference TRBV7-8 and TRBJ2-3): GAGVSQSPRYKVAKRGQDVALRCDPISGHVSLFWYQQALGQGPEFLTYFQNEAQLDKSGLPSDRFFAERPEGSVSTLKIQRTQQEDSAVYLCASSLTRDRVRDTQYFGPGTRLTVL.